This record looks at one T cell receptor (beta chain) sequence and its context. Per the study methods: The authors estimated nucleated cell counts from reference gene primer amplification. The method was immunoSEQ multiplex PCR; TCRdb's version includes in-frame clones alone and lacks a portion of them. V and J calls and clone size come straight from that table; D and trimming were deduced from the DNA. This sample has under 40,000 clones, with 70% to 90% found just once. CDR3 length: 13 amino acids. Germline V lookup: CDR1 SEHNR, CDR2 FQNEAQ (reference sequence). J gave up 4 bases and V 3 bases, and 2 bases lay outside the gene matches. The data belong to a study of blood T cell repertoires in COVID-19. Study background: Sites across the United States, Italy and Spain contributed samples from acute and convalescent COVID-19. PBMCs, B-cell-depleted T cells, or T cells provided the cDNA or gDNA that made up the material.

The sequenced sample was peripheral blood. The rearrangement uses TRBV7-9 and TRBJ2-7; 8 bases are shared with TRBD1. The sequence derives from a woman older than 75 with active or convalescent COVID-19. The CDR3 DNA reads TGTGCCAGCAGCTTGCGACAGGGGTACGAGCAGTACTTC. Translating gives CASSLRQGYEQYF. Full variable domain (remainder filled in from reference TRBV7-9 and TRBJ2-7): DTGVSQNPRHKITKRGQNVTFRCDPISEHNRLYWYRQTLGQGPEFLTYFQNEAQLEKSRLLSDRFSAERPKGSFSTLEIQRTEQGDSAMYLCASSLRQGYEQYFGPGTRLTVT.